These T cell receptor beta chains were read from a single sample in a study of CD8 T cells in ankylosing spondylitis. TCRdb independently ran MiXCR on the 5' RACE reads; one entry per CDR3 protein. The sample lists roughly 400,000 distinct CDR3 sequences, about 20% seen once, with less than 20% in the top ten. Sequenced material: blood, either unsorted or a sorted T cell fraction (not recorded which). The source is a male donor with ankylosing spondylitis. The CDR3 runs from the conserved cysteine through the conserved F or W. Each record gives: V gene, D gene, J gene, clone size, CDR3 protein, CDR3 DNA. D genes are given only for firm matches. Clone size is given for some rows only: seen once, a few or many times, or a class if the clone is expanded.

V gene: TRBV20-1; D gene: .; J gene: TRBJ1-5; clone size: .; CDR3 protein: CSASGGVSQPQHF; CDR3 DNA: TGCAGTGCTAGTGGGGGGGTAAGTCAGCCCCAGCATTTT
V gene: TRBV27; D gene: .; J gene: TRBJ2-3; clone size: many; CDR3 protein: CASRTSTDTQYF; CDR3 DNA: TGTGCCAGCAGAACTAGCACAGATACGCAGTATTTT
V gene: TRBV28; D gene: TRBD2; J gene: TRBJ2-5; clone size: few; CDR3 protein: CASSLYLAGGAQRETQYF; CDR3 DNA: TGTGCCAGCAGTTTATACCTAGCGGGAGGGGCCCAGCGGGAGACCCAGTACTTC
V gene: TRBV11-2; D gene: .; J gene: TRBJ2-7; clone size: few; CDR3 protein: CASSVGLDSSYEQYF; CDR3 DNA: TGTGCCAGCAGCGTTGGCTTGGACAGCTCCTACGAGCAGTACTTC
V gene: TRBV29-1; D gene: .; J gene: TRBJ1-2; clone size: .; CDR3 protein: CSVDRGTSLGYTF; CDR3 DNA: TGCAGCGTTGATCGGGGGACCTCCCTTGGCTACACCTTC
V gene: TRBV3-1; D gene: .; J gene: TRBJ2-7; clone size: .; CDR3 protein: CASSQDHTGRFSEQYF; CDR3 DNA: TGTGCCAGCAGCCAAGATCACACAGGGAGGTTTTCCGAGCAGTACTTC
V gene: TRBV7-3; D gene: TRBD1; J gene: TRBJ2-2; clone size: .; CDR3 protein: CASSSTGVVRTGELFF; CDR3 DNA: TGTGCCAGCAGCTCTACAGGGGTTGTAAGGACCGGGGAGCTGTTTTTT
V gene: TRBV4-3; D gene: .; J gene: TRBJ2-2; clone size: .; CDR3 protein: CASSQEWGTNTGELFF; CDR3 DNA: TGCGCCAGCAGCCAAGAGTGGGGGACGAACACCGGGGAGCTGTTTTTT
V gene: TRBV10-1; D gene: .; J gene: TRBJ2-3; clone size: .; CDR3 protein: CASSENPGGTDTQYF; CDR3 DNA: TGCGCCAGTAGTGAGAACCCAGGGGGCACAGATACGCAGTATTTT
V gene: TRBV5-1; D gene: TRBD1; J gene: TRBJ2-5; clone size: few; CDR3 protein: CASSSSGTGVRGRWETQYF; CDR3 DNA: TGCGCCAGCAGCTCCTCCGGGACAGGGGTCCGCGGAAGGTGGGAGACCCAGTACTTC
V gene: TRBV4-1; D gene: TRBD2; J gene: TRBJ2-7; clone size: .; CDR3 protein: CASSQVLPAGVVAYEQYF; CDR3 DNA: TGCGCCAGCAGCCAAGTGCTGCCAGCGGGAGTCGTGGCCTACGAGCAGTACTTC
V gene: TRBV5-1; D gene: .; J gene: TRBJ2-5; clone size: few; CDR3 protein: CASSLEAGPKEETQYF; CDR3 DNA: TGCGCCAGCAGCTTGGAGGCAGGGCCGAAAGAAGAGACCCAGTACTTC
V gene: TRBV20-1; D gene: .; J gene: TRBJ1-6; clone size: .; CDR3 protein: CSASHNSPLHF; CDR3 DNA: TGCAGTGCTTCCCATAATTCACCCCTCCACTTT
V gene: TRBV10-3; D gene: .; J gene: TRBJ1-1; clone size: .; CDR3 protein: CAISDRVSTEAFF; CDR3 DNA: TGTGCCATCAGTGATCGGGTTTCCACTGAAGCTTTCTTT
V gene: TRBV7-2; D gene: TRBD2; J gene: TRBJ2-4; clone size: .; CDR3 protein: CASSLRREAGLTIQYF; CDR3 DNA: TGTGCCAGCAGCTTAAGGCGGGAGGCCGGGTTAACCATTCAGTACTTC
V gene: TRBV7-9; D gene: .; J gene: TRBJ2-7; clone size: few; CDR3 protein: CASSPLWSGKTYEQYF; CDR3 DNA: TGTGCCAGCAGCCCGCTGTGGAGCGGAAAAACCTACGAGCAGTACTTC
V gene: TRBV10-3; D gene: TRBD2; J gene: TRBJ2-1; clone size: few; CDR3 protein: CATGTSGRDNEQFF; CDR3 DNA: TGTGCCACCGGGACTAGCGGGAGAGACAATGAGCAGTTCTTC
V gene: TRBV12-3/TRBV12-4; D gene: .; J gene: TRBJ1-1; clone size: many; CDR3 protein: CASSFGRPEAFF; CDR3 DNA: TGTGCCAGCAGTTTCGGACGGCCTGAAGCTTTCTTT
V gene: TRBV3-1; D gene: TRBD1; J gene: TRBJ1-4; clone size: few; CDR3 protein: CASSQTGGAYEKLFF; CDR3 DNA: TGTGCCAGCAGCCAAACAGGGGGCGCGTATGAAAAACTGTTTTTT
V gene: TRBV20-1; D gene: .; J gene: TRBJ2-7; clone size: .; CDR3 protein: CSARGGPFQLDEQYF; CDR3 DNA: TGCAGTGCTAGGGGGGGCCCATTTCAGCTCGACGAGCAGTACTTC
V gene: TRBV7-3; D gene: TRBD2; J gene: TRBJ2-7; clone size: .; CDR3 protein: CACSREVGDEQYF; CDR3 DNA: TGTGCCTGCTCCCGGGAGGTTGGGGACGAGCAGTACTTC
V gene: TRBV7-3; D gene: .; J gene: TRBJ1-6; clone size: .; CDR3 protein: CASSSDIRSPLHF; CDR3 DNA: TGTGCCAGCAGCTCGGACATTAGATCACCCCTCCACTTT
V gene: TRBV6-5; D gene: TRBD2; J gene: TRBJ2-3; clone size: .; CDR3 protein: CASSYGAGGGTDTQYF; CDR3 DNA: TGTGCCAGCAGTTACGGGGCGGGAGGGGGCACAGATACGCAGTATTTT
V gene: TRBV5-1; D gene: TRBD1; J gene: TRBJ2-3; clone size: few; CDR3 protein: CASSFRDSRTDTQYF; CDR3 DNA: TGCGCCAGCTCCTTCCGGGACAGCCGCACAGATACGCAGTATTTT
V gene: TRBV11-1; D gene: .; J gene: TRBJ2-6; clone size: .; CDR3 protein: CASSLGPWDRRSGANVLTF; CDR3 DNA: TGTGCCAGCAGCTTAGGCCCCTGGGACCGGCGCTCTGGGGCCAACGTCCTGACTTTC
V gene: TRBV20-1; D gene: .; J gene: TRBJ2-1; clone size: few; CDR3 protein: CSAMPPSYNEQFF; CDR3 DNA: TGCAGTGCTATGCCGCCGTCCTACAATGAGCAGTTCTTC
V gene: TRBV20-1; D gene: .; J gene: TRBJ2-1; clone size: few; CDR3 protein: CSAPKGSYNEQFF; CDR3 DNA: TGCAGTGCTCCTAAGGGATCCTACAATGAGCAGTTCTTC
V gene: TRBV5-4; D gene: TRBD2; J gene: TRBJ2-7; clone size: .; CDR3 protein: CASSAGTRRFYEQYF; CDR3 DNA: TGTGCCAGCAGCGCCGGGACTAGACGGTTCTACGAGCAGTACTTC
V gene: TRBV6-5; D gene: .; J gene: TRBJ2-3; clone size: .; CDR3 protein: CASSYGRRDTQYF; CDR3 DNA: TGTGCCAGCAGTTACGGACGGCGAGATACGCAGTATTTT
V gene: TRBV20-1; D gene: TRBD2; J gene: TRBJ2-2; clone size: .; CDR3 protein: CSARDPGLAGSGGTGELFF; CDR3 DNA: TGCAGTGCTAGAGATCCGGGACTAGCGGGATCCGGGGGAACCGGGGAGCTGTTTTTT
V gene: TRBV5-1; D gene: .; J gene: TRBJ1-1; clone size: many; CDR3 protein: CASTRNLNTEAFF; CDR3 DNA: TGCGCCAGCACCCGAAATCTGAACACTGAAGCTTTCTTT
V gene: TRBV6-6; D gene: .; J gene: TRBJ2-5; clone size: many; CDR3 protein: CASSYGGETQYF; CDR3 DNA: TGTGCCAGCAGTTACGGGGGTGAGACCCAGTACTTC
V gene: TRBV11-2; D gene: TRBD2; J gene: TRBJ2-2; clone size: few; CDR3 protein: CASSRTRHGELFF; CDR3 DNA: TGTGCCAGCAGCAGGACTAGGCACGGGGAGCTGTTTTTT
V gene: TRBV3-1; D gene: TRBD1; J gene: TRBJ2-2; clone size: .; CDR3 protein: CASSPGQGSYTGELFF; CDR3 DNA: TGTGCCAGCAGCCCCGGACAGGGGTCATACACCGGGGAGCTGTTTTTT
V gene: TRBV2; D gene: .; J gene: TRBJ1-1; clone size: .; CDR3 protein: CASTQEGPDTEAFF; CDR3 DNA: TGTGCCAGCACCCAAGAGGGGCCCGACACTGAAGCTTTCTTT
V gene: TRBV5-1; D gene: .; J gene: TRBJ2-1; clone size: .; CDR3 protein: CASSLGFPYNEQFF; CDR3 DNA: TGCGCCAGCAGCTTAGGATTTCCCTACAATGAGCAGTTCTTC
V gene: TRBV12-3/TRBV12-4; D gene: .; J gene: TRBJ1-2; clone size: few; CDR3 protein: CASSLNLQSGYTF; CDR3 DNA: TGTGCCAGCAGTTTGAACTTACAATCTGGCTACACCTTC
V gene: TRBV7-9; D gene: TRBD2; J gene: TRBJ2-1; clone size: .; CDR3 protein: CASSLAGGSRNEQFF; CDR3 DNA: TGTGCCAGCAGCTTAGCAGGCGGGAGTAGGAATGAGCAGTTCTTC
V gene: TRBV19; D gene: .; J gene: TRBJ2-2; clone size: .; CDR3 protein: CASSLGIRADTGELFF; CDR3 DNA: TGTGCCAGTAGTCTGGGTATCAGGGCCGACACCGGGGAGCTGTTTTTT
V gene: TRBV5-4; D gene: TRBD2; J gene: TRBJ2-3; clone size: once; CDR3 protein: CASSWDLAGADTQYF; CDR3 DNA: TGTGCCAGCAGCTGGGATCTAGCGGGGGCAGATACGCAGTATTTT
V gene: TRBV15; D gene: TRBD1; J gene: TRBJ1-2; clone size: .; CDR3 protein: CATSSPGQGGYGYTF; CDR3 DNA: TGTGCCACCAGCAGCCCCGGACAGGGTGGCTATGGCTACACCTTC
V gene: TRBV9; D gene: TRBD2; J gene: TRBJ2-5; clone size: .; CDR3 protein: CASSTLAGEETQYF; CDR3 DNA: TGTGCCAGCAGCACCCTAGCGGGAGAGGAGACCCAGTACTTC
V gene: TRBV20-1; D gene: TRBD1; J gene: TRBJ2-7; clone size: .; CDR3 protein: CSAIPGTVLHEQYF; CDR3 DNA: TGCAGTGCTATCCCCGGGACAGTTTTACACGAGCAGTACTTC
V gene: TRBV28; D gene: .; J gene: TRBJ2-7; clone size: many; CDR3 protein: CASSRPRGTYEQYF; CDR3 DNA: TGTGCCAGCAGCCGGCCCAGGGGAACCTACGAGCAGTACTTC
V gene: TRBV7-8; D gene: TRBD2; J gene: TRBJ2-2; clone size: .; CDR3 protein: CASSFAAGGTTGELFF; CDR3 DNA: TGTGCCAGCAGCTTCGCGGCGGGAGGGACCACCGGGGAGCTGTTTTTT
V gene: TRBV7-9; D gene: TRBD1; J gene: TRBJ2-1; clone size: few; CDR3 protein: CASSSTGGNEQFF; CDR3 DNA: TGTGCCAGCAGCTCGACAGGGGGCAATGAGCAGTTCTTC
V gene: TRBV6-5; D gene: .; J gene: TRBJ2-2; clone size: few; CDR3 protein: CASSHVPWAAGELFF; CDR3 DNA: TGTGCCAGCAGTCACGTCCCCTGGGCGGCCGGGGAGCTGTTTTTT
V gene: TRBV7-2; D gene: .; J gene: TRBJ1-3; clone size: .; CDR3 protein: CASSFTASGAGGNTIYF; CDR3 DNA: TGTGCCAGCAGCTTTACGGCTTCAGGGGCAGGAGGAAACACCATATATTTT
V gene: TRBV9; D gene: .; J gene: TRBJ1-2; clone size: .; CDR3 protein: CASSVDLLGIGYTF; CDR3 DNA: TGTGCCAGCAGCGTAGACCTACTCGGCATTGGCTACACCTTC
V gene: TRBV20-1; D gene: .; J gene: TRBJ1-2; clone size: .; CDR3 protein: CSARVTGISSGYTF; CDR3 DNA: TGCAGTGCTAGAGTAACAGGGATAAGCAGTGGCTACACCTTC
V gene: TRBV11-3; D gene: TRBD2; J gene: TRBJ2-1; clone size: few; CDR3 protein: CASSLLAGGGNEQFF; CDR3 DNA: TGTGCCAGCAGCTTACTAGCGGGAGGCGGGAATGAGCAGTTCTTC
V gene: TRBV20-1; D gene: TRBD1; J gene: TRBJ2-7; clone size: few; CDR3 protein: CSVRSWGQGRVEQYF; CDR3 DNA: TGCAGTGTGAGGTCTTGGGGACAGGGTCGCGTCGAGCAGTACTTC